This TCR beta chain emerged from a study of immune characterization of retroperitoneal liposarcoma. CDR3 length equals 16 residues. V was pared by 4 bases and J by 6 bases, with 19 bases between. Germline CDR1 is MGHDK and CDR2 is SYGVNS. One entry per CDR3 protein, called by TCRdb with MiXCR from the PCR reads. The sample carries around 2,000 distinct CDR3 sequences, around 30% recorded once. In this sample, this clonotype is medium-sized (0.01 to 0.1%). The sequencing input was tumor tissue. The rearrangement joins TRBV25-1 to TRBJ2-1; D assignment may be TRBD1 or TRBD2 (5 bases each). This clonotype originated in a female donor with retroperitoneal liposarcoma. CDR3 loop: CASSASTGADFNEQFF. For the CDR3, the DNA is TGTGCCAGCAGTGCCTCGACCGGGGCCGACTTCAATGAGCAGTTCTTC.